The next 31 T cell receptor beta chains were all read from a single sample in a study of CD8+ T cells in alopecia areata. cDNA serving as the sequencing template came from extracted, reverse transcribed RNA. The data were produced by immunoSEQ multiplex PCR, yet TCRdb's version contains in-frame clones alone and is incomplete. The sample yields about 210,000 clones, roughly 56% seen once. Treatment indicated: oral pan-JAK inhibitor, 5-10 mg twice daily. This material consisted of CD4+ T cells sorted from blood, taken at week 4, from a patient treated with tofacitinib. These receptors all stem from a human donor with alopecia areata.

The rearrangement links TRBV13 to TRBJ2-7; a possible D gene is TRBD1 (6 bases). Germline assignment: CDR1 PRHDT and CDR2 FYEKMQ (reference sequence). This CDR3 comprises 15 residues. V gave up 1 base and J gave up 5 bases, with 15 bases separating them. The CDR3 region is CASSLASGQPNEQYF. Written as DNA, the CDR3 is TGTGCCAGCAGCTTAGCCTCCGGACAGCCCAACGAGCAGTACTTC.

A remark on this clone: Other DNA sequences in this sample translate to the same CDR3. The chain employs TRBV30 and TRBJ1-1; D might be TRBD1 (5 bases). CDR1 and CDR2 from the germline V gene are GTSNPN and SVGIG (reference sequence). This CDR3 is built from 13 residues. V lost 2 bases and J 1 base, leaving 8 bases between the germline ends. CDR3 sequence (DNA): TGTGCCTGGAGTCTCCAGGGGAACACTGAAGCTTTCTTT. Translated, it gives CAWSLQGNTEAFF.

The chain has TRBV29-1 and TRBJ1-1, with D possibly matching TRBD1 (5 bases). With 3 bases removed from V and 7 bases from J, the gap between germline ends came to 21 bases. The CDR3 has 15 amino acids. The germline V gene has CDR1 SQVTM and CDR2 ANQGSEA. The CDR3 sequence: CSVDHQGGGYGEAFF. CDR3 nucleotides: TGCAGCGTTGATCATCAGGGCGGGGGTTATGGTGAAGCTTTCTTT.

The chain links TRBV15 to TRBJ1-2, with TRBD1 as a possible D gene (5 bases). The CDR3 loop spans 15 amino acids. Germline-derived CDR1 and CDR2 are LNHNV and YYDKDF (reference sequence). Trimming removed 0 bases at V and 4 bases at J, with 12 bases between. CDR3 protein: CATSRDGEGLYGYTF. The CDR3 DNA reads TGTGCCACCAGCAGAGATGGGGAGGGGCTCTATGGCTACACCTTC.

The chain joins TRBV29-1 to TRBJ2-3, with D hard to call. The CDR3 spans 12 residues. Trimming pared 4 bases from V and 2 bases from J, leaving 7 bases between. The germline V gene has CDR1 SQVTM and CDR2 ANQGSEA. As DNA, the CDR3 is TGCAGCGTTGGGGTAAACACAGATACGCAGTATTTT. This codes for CSVGVNTDTQYF.

The V and J genes are TRBV18 and TRBJ1-5, with 11 bases matching TRBD1. Per the germline V gene, CDR1 is KGHSH and CDR2 is LQKENI. CDR3 length: 16 amino acids. After removal of 2 bases from V and 5 bases from J, the junction contained 5 bases not matched to a gene. The CDR3 sequence is CASSPLGTGGDQPQHF. The CDR3 DNA reads TGTGCCAGCTCACCATTGGGGACAGGGGGGGATCAGCCCCAGCATTTT.

At least ten counts were recorded for this clone. This rearrangement joins TRBV7-2 to TRBJ2-7, with 8 bases lining up with TRBD2. The CDR3 is made up of 15 amino acids. Germline loops: CDR1 SGHTA, CDR2 FQGNSA. The V segment lost 4 bases and the J segment 1 base; nucleotides outside the gene matches: 6. CDR3 region: CASSSGLAWSYEQYF. DNA for the CDR3: TGTGCCAGCAGCTCCGGACTAGCCTGGTCCTACGAGCAGTACTTC.

The chain carries TRBV5-1 and TRBJ2-5, with D possibly being TRBD1 or TRBD2 (5 bases each). The CDR3 has 14 residues. Germline loops: CDR1 SGHRS, CDR2 YFSETQ. V was clipped by 4 bases and J by 2 bases, with 12 bases between them. CDR3 sequence: CASSGTSEQETQYF. CDR3 DNA: TGCGCCAGCAGCGGGACCAGTGAACAAGAGACCCAGTACTTC.

CDR3 region: CASSETLTEAFF. The CDR3 nucleotides read TGTGCCAGCAGTGAAACTCTAACTGAAGCTTTCTTT. The gene calls are TRBV2 and TRBJ1-1; D gene unclear. The CDR3 has 12 amino acids. From germline, CDR1 is SNHLY and CDR2 FYNNEI. Trimming stripped 2 bases from V and 5 bases from J, with 6 bases between.

A few counts support this clone. The rearrangement uses TRBV6-1 and TRBJ2-2; maybe TRBD1 (5 bases). The CDR3 has 15 residues. Per the germline V gene, CDR1 is MNHNS and CDR2 is SASEGT. V lost 7 bases and J lost 4, with 16 bases in between. CDR3 sequence (DNA): TGTGCCAGCACCCTAACCGGACAAATCACCGGGGAGCTGTTTTTT. Its protein is CASTLTGQITGELFF.

This clone has more than one count but fewer than ten. This sequence joins TRBV7-2 and TRBJ2-4; D gene ambiguous. The CDR3 runs to 13 residues. The germline gives CDR1 SGHTA, CDR2 FQGNSA. Trimming left V 0 bases short and J 0 bases short, with 0 bases between. In DNA form, the CDR3 reads TGTGCCAGCAGCTTAGCAGCCAAAAACATTCAGTACTTC. Protein product: CASSLAAKNIQYF.

This chain links TRBV2 with TRBJ2-5; D remains unclear. Per germline, CDR1 SNHLY and CDR2 FYNNEI. The CDR3 length is 12 residues. With 5 bases removed from V and 5 bases from J, the gap between germline ends came to 9 bases. The CDR3 loop reads CASSNLGETQYF. As DNA, the CDR3 is TGTGCCAGCAGTAACTTGGGTGAGACCCAGTACTTC.

V is TRBV6-5 and J is TRBJ1-2; tentative D call: TRBD1 (5 bases). This CDR3 is built from 13 residues. V was pared by 6 bases and J by 8 bases, with 16 bases between. The germline V gene has CDR1 MNHEY and CDR2 SVGAGI. The CDR3 DNA reads TGTGCCAGCAGCTGGGACGGAGCCCCCGGCTACACCTTC. This sequence encodes CASSWDGAPGYTF.

This clone was detected only a few times. The CDR3 bases are TGTGCCAGCAGCTTCCCAATCGGGGGGACAGTGAACACTGAAGCTTTCTTT. Translation: CASSFPIGGTVNTEAFF. The chain employs TRBV7-9 and TRBJ1-1, with 7 bases aligning to TRBD1. The germline gives CDR1 SEHNR, CDR2 FQNEAQ (reference sequence). V was clipped by 3 bases and J by 0 bases; unmatched bases: 10. The CDR3 totals 17 residues.

The genes are TRBV29-1 and TRBJ1-2, with no clear D. The germline V gene encodes CDR1 SQVTM and CDR2 ANQGSEA. The CDR3 consists of 11 residues. Trimming removed 2 bases from V and 8 bases from J, with 9 bases in between. The CDR3 DNA reads as TGCAGCGTTGAATTTGGTCGGGGCTACACCTTC. Translation: CSVEFGRGYTF.

This rearrangement joins TRBV10-3 to TRBJ2-3; D unresolved. CDR3 length: 16 amino acids. Germline CDR1 and CDR2: ENHRY and SYGVKD. Trimming removed 2 bases from V and 5 bases from J, with 17 bases in between. The CDR3 nucleotides are TGTGCCATCAGTGAGGATGTCTATAGTCGTGTAGATACGCAGTATTTT. Translated, it gives CAISEDVYSRVDTQYF.

Only a few counts were recorded for this clone. This chain joins TRBV2 and TRBJ2-3; D remains ambiguous. V lost 5 bases and J 4 bases, leaving 4 bases between the germline ends. The CDR3 totals 11 residues. Looked up from germline, CDR1 is SNHLY and CDR2 is FYNNEI. The CDR3 here is CASSSADTQYF. The CDR3 DNA reads TGTGCCAGCAGTTCGGCAGATACGCAGTATTTT.

This clone was observed a few times. The chain has TRBV5-1 and TRBJ1-4; D gene uncertain. Germline assignment: CDR1 SGHRS and CDR2 YFSETQ. CDR3 length: 14 amino acids. Deletions cut 3 bases from V and 4 bases from J, with 10 bases between. Written as DNA, the CDR3 is TGCGCCAGCAGCTCGACGGTGGGTAATGAAAAACTGTTTTTT. Amino acids: CASSSTVGNEKLFF.

The chain couples TRBV4-1 to TRBJ2-7; D unclear. This CDR3 spans 13 amino acids. CDR1 is MGHRA and CDR2 is YSYEKL in the germline V gene. Trimming stripped 0 bases from V and 5 bases from J, with 8 bases between. The CDR3 DNA sequence: TGCGCCAGCAGCCAAGATGTTGTGGACGAGCAGTACTTC. Translation: CASSQDVVDEQYF.

This chain joins TRBV25-1 and TRBJ1-4, with D possibly being TRBD1 (6 bases). Germline V lookup: CDR1 MGHDK, CDR2 SYGVNS. V lost 6 bases, J lost 6 bases, and 17 bases lay in between. The CDR3 sequence is 15 residues long. CDR3 amino acids: CASSGARGAHEKLFF. In DNA form, the CDR3 reads TGTGCCAGCAGCGGAGCACGGGGGGCGCATGAAAAACTGTTTTTT.

V usage is TRBV4-2 and J usage is TRBJ1-5, with 7 bases identical to TRBD1. Germline CDR1 is LGHNA and CDR2 is YNFKEQ. After removal of 0 bases from V and 7 bases from J, the junction contained 3 bases not matched to a gene. This CDR3 contains 14 residues. In nucleotides, the CDR3 is TGTGCCAGCAGCCAAGAGACAGGGACACAGCCCCAGCATTTT. It is translated as CASSQETGTQPQHF.

The chain links TRBV11-2 to TRBJ2-5, with D perhaps matching TRBD2 (5 bases). The V and J ends lost 5 bases and 4 bases respectively, with 11 bases between them. Germline loops: CDR1 SGHAT, CDR2 FQNNGV. CDR3 length equals 13 residues. CDR3: CASSPDWGETQYF. Here the CDR3 DNA reads TGTGCCAGCAGCCCGGACTGGGGAGAGACCCAGTACTTC.

The chain employs TRBV29-1 and TRBJ2-7; TRBD1 aligns across 7 bases. Per the germline V gene, CDR1 is SQVTM and CDR2 is ANQGSEA. The CDR3 spans 12 residues. V lost 6 bases and J lost 0; bases outside the gene matches: 2. The CDR3 DNA reads TGCAGCGTCGGACAGGCCTCCTACGAGCAGTACTTC. Its protein product is CSVGQASYEQYF.

This clone was detected a few times. The genes are TRBV5-1 and TRBJ2-7; TRBD1 might be the D (5 bases). Germline V lookup: CDR1 SGHRS, CDR2 YFSETQ. The CDR3 length is 14 residues. Trimming stripped 4 bases from V and 2 bases from J, with 13 bases between. The CDR3 DNA sequence: TGCGCCAGCAGCGGCGACAGCCTAGCCTACGAGCAGTACTTC. Its protein product is CASSGDSLAYEQYF.

The gene calls are TRBV4-3 and TRBJ1-1; no definite D call. Germline V gene lookup returns CDR1 LGHNA and CDR2 YSLEER. The V end lost 0 bases, the J end lost 0 bases, and 11 bases lay between the germline ends. CDR3 length: 16 amino acids. DNA for the CDR3: TGCGCCAGCAGCCAAGATCGGACCGCCATGAACACTGAAGCTTTCTTT. Translation gives CASSQDRTAMNTEAFF.

This clone was found a few times. This rearrangement joins TRBV5-4 to TRBJ1-1; 8 bases agree with TRBD1. The CDR3 contains 15 residues. Germline CDR1 SGHNT, CDR2 YYREEE (reference sequence). J was trimmed by 0 bases and V by 3 bases; bases with no gene match: 4. Here the CDR3 DNA reads TGTGCCAGCAGCTCGGGACAGGCTATGAACACTGAAGCTTTCTTT. It translates to CASSSGQAMNTEAFF.

A single count supports this clone. The V call is TRBV7-2, the J call TRBJ2-7; 10 nucleotides match TRBD1. CDR1 is SGHTA, CDR2 FQGNSA, per germline. The ends lost 2 bases at V and 1 base at J; junction bases unmatched: 5. The CDR3 contains 16 residues. For the CDR3, the DNA is TGTGCCAGCAGCTTACCCCCGGGACAGGGGTCCTACGAGCAGTACTTC. It encodes CASSLPPGQGSYEQYF.

The chain recombines TRBV7-9 with TRBJ1-6; D gene ambiguous. The CDR3 contains 14 residues. Trimming pared 1 base from V and 10 bases from J, leaving 11 bases between. Germline CDR1 SEHNR, CDR2 FQNEAQ (reference sequence). CDR3 sequence (DNA): TGTGCCAGCAGCTTAGATCCGCTCCGATCACCCCTCCACTTT. Amino acid sequence: CASSLDPLRSPLHF.

This clone occurred once. This chain links TRBV9 with TRBJ2-2; 7 bases line up with TRBD2. Germline CDR1 SGDLS, CDR2 YYNGEE. The CDR3 is 17 amino acids. After removal of 0 bases from V and 0 bases from J, the junction contained 5 bases not matched to a gene. CDR3 nucleotide sequence: TGTGCCAGCAGCGTAGAAATCGCGGGGGCGAACACCGGGGAGCTGTTTTTT. It yields the protein CASSVEIAGANTGELFF.

The chain joins TRBV6-5 to TRBJ2-6, with D possibly matching TRBD1 (5 bases). Germline V gene data show CDR1 as MNHEY and CDR2 as SVGAGI. The CDR3 extends over 14 amino acids. V shed 5 bases and J shed 6 bases, with 11 bases lying between them. This CDR3 reads CASSRTFPANVLTF. In DNA, the CDR3 is TGTGCCAGCAGTAGGACATTCCCGGCCAACGTCCTGACTTTC.

The chain uses TRBV29-1 and TRBJ2-7; 7 bases fit TRBD1. The CDR3 has 15 residues. With 6 bases clipped from V and 3 bases from J, the junction kept 14 bases outside the gene matches. Per germline, CDR1 SQVTM and CDR2 ANQGSEA. This CDR3 is CSVHKGRQGVYEQYF. The CDR3 bases are TGCAGCGTCCACAAAGGGCGACAGGGTGTCTACGAGCAGTACTTC.